This T cell receptor (beta chain) was documented in a study of early T cells in non-severe SARS-CoV-2 infection. This clonotype was found many times. The CDR3 has 11 amino acids. Looked up from germline, CDR1 is SQVTM and CDR2 is ANQGSEA. V was clipped by 4 bases and J by 6 bases, with 8 bases between them. Individual cDNA molecules carried attached unique molecular identifiers. Each CDR3 protein is one row after TCRdb ran MiXCR on the 5' RACE reads. The profile shows about 25,000 distinct CDR3 sequences, about 4% of them singletons. The receptor was derived from an adult who was a healthcare worker with PCR-confirmed SARS-CoV-2 infection or an uninfected control (not recorded which). This chain joins TRBV29-1 and TRBJ2-3; D ambiguous. The sample comprised whole blood. The CDR3 DNA sequence: TGCAGCGTTGTCTTTGGGGATACGCAGTATTTT. It encodes CSVVFGDTQYF.